The clone carrying this T cell receptor (beta chain) was picked up many times. The antigen remains undetermined. Germline CDR1 SGDLS, CDR2 YYNGEE. This CDR3 has 15 amino acids. Trimming pared 0 bases from V and 0 bases from J, leaving 10 bases between. This entry is derived from a study of blood T cells in healthy people across ages. Overall study results and limits: Any changes in expanded clonotypes were possibly confounded, as donor CMV status remained unknown.

Primed by a sample-barcoded 5' primer and a J-beta primer mix, a second PCR proceeded for 7 to 11 cycles. TCRdb used MiXCR to reprocess the 5' RACE reads, holding one entry per CDR3 protein. The sample lists 870,000 or so distinct CDR3 sequences; around 30% were seen once. The chain has TRBV9 and TRBJ2-7, with D hard to call. The receptor was derived from a woman aged 80 or over in good health. The specimen sequenced was blood. The CDR3: CASSVGAETSYEQYF. In nucleotides, the CDR3 is TGTGCCAGCAGCGTAGGGGCGGAGACCTCCTACGAGCAGTACTTC.